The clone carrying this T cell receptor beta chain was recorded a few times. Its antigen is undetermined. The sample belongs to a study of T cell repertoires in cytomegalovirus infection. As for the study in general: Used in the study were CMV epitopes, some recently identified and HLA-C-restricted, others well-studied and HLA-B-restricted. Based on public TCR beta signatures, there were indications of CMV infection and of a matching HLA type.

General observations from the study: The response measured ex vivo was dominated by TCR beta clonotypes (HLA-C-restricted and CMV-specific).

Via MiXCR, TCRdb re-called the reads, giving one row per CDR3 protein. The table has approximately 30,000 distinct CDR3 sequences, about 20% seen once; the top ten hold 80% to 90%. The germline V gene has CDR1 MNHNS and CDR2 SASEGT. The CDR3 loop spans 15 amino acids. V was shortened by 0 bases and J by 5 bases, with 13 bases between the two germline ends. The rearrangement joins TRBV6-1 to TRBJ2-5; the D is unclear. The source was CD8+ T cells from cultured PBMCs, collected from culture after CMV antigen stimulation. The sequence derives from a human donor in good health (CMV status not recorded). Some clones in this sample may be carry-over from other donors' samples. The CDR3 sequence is CASSEAPMAEETQYF. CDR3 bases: TGTGCCAGCAGTGAAGCCCCGATGGCGGAGGAGACCCAGTACTTC.